Presented here are 27 T cell receptor beta chains from one specimen sequenced in a study of T cell clonotyping in hematopoietic cell transplantation. Here immunoSEQ multiplex PCR was the method, and the copy in TCRdb shows in-frame clones only, minus some. This table holds some 13,000 clones, 94% found once. The sequencing used PBMCs, collected 30 days after allogeneic stem cell transplant. The receptors here all came from a male patient over 55 who had an allogeneic stem cell transplant from an unrelated donor, so the T cells may come from the graft donor. Some clones in this sample may be carry-over from other donors' samples.

The chain joins TRBV27 to TRBJ2-7; no clear D gene. V was pared by 3 bases and J by 2 bases, with 17 bases between. The CDR3 is 16 residues long. The germline V gene encodes CDR1 MNHEY and CDR2 SMNVEV (reference sequence). The DNA of the CDR3 is TGTGCCAGCAGTTTGCGGCCCGGGTTCCTGCCCTACGAGCAGTACTTC. This translates into CASSLRPGFLPYEQYF.

The chain carries TRBV7-2 and TRBJ1-1; no clear D. Trimming cost V 5 bases and J 0 bases, with 13 bases left between them. The CDR3 totals 15 residues. Per the germline V gene, CDR1 is SGHTA and CDR2 is FQGNSA. The CDR3 loop is CASSPGWRVNTEAFF. The CDR3 DNA sequence: TGTGCCAGCAGCCCGGGATGGCGAGTGAACACTGAAGCTTTCTTT.

The chain carries TRBV28 and TRBJ2-1; D unclear. Looked up from germline, CDR1 is MDHEN and CDR2 is SYDVKM. V dropped 2 bases and J dropped 4 bases, with 3 bases sitting between them. The length of the CDR3 is 12 residues. CDR3 protein: CASSLRYNEQFF. CDR3 nucleotide sequence: TGTGCCAGCAGTTTAAGGTACAATGAGCAGTTCTTC. Based on the CDR3 plus reference TRBV28 and TRBJ2-1, the full variable domain is DVKVTQSSRYLVKRTGEKVFLECVQDMDHENMFWYRQDPGLGLRLIYFSYDVKMKEKGDIPEGYSVSREKKERFSLILESASTNQTSMYLCASSLRYNEQFFGPGTRLTVL.

The V gene is TRBV4-2, the J gene TRBJ2-1; 8 bases fit TRBD2. Looked up from germline, CDR1 is LGHNA and CDR2 is YNFKEQ. V was pared by 7 bases and J by 3 bases, with 8 bases of the junction left unmatched. The CDR3 loop spans 15 amino acids. CDR3 in DNA: TGTGCCAGCACCAACAACCGGGGGGGCTACAATGAGCAGTTCTTC. Translated: CASTNNRGGYNEQFF.

The chain links TRBV6-5 to TRBJ1-2; TRBD1 matches 7 bases. The CDR3 consists of 14 residues. The V and J ends lost 6 bases and 8 bases, in that order; junction bases with no gene match: 12. The germline gives CDR1 MNHEY, CDR2 SVGAGI. As DNA, the CDR3 is TGTGCCAGCAGCGGACACCAACAGGGGAGCGGCTACACCTTC. Encoded protein: CASSGHQQGSGYTF.

The CDR3 region is CASSLFVSGGHNEQFF. The CDR3 DNA reads as TGTGCCAGCAGCTTGTTCGTTTCAGGGGGGCACAATGAGCAGTTCTTC. This chain links TRBV5-6 with TRBJ2-1; tentatively, D is TRBD1 (7 bases). The CDR3 has 16 amino acids. V gave up 1 base and J gave up 5 bases, with 16 bases separating them. The V gene's germline CDR1 is SGHDT and CDR2 YYEEEE.

The genes are TRBV7-8 and TRBJ1-5, with 10 bases lining up with TRBD1. The CDR3 has 17 residues. CDR1 and CDR2 from the germline V gene are SGHVS and FQNEAQ. Losses at the gene ends were 5 bases for V and 0 bases for J; bases not matched to a gene: 7. CDR3 nucleotide sequence: TGTGCCAGCAGCCGAGGGACAGGGGATTATAGCAATCAGCCCCAGCATTTT. Translating gives CASSRGTGDYSNQPQHF.

This chain uses TRBV6-5 with TRBJ1-1; tentatively, D is TRBD1 (5 bases). V was pared by 6 bases and J by 11 bases, with 16 bases between. Germline loops: CDR1 MNHEY, CDR2 SVGAGI. The CDR3 sequence is 12 residues long. This CDR3 reads CASSPTGVGAFF. CDR3 DNA: TGTGCCAGCAGCCCTACAGGAGTTGGCGCTTTCTTT.

The table lists this clone with a few counts. The V gene is TRBV7-2, the J gene TRBJ2-1; 9 bases map to TRBD1. The J segment lost 7 bases and the V segment lost 3 bases, leaving 7 bases of the junction unmatched. Germline V gene lookup returns CDR1 SGHTA and CDR2 FQGNSA. CDR3 length: 15 residues. The CDR3 nucleotides read TGTGCCAGCAGCTTGTGGGACAGGGCCCAAAATGAGCAGTTCTTC. Translating it yields CASSLWDRAQNEQFF.

The chain uses TRBV7-2 and TRBJ2-1; possibly TRBD2 for D (5 bases). Germline V lookup: CDR1 SGHTA, CDR2 FQGNSA. The CDR3 totals 15 residues. The V and J ends lost 0 bases and 0 bases respectively, with 6 bases between them. Here the CDR3 DNA reads TGTGCCAGCAGCTTAGCGACTAACTCCTACAATGAGCAGTTCTTC. Protein: CASSLATNSYNEQFF.

The chain employs TRBV9 and TRBJ1-1, with D unresolved. The germline CDR1 and CDR2 sequences are SGDLS and YYNGEE. V gave up 0 bases and J gave up 4 bases, with 10 bases separating them. The CDR3 length is 14 residues. This chain's CDR3 is CASSVGGGTTEAFF. Here the CDR3 DNA reads TGTGCCAGCAGCGTAGGGGGTGGTACCACTGAAGCTTTCTTT.

The CDR3 loop is CASRLTGGTNQPQHF. CDR3 DNA: TGTGCCAGCAGGTTGACAGGGGGGACCAATCAGCCCCAGCATTTT. The genes are TRBV6-5 and TRBJ1-5; TRBD1 aligns across 9 bases. The CDR3 covers 15 residues. Unmatched junction bases numbered 6, after V lost 6 bases and J lost 3 bases. CDR1 MNHEY and CDR2 SVGAGI come from the germline V gene.

The J gene is TRBJ2-4, the V gene TRBV19, with 7 bases aligning to TRBD2. V was clipped by 3 bases and J by 1 base; unmatched bases: 12. The germline gives CDR1 LNHDA, CDR2 SQIVND (reference sequence). CDR3 length equals 18 residues. The CDR3 sequence: CASSINRFGEGAKNIQYF. The CDR3 region has the DNA TGTGCCAGTAGTATTAATCGGTTCGGGGAGGGGGCCAAAAACATTCAGTACTTC.

This clone has more than one count but fewer than ten. The V and J genes are TRBV25-1 and TRBJ1-4; no clear D. V was trimmed by 8 bases and J by 10 bases, leaving 20 bases between them. From germline, CDR1 is MGHDK and CDR2 SYGVNS. The CDR3 is 14 amino acids. The CDR3 loop reads CASEDGLRLGKLFF. For the CDR3, the DNA is TGTGCCAGCGAGGACGGACTCCGGTTGGGAAAACTGTTTTTT.

The chain is built from TRBV9 and TRBJ1-1, with 9 positions matching TRBD1. With V trimmed by 4 bases and J by 6 bases, 10 bases remained unmatched. Germline V CDR1 and CDR2: SGDLS, YYNGEE. This CDR3 is built from 15 residues. The CDR3 nucleotides read TGTGCCAGCAGCCCGACAGGGGGGGTGGGCGCTGAAGCTTTCTTT. This encodes CASSPTGGVGAEAFF.

The chain is built from TRBV5-4 and TRBJ1-2; D gene ambiguous. CDR1 is SGHNT and CDR2 is YYREEE in the germline V gene (reference sequence). This CDR3 contains 13 residues. Trimming left V 0 bases short and J 1 base short, with 4 bases between. DNA of the CDR3: TGTGCCAGCAGCTTGGGTTTTAACTATGGCTACACCTTC. Encoded protein: CASSLGFNYGYTF.

The V gene is TRBV25-1, the J gene TRBJ1-1, with TRBD1 matching over 7 bases. With 3 bases clipped from V and 4 bases from J, the junction kept 8 bases outside the gene matches. Germline CDR1 and CDR2: MGHDK and SYGVNS. The CDR3 length is 15 residues. The CDR3 DNA reads TGTGCCAGCAGTGAGCTCGGACAGGCCGGCACTGAAGCTTTCTTT. Its translation: CASSELGQAGTEAFF.

The chain couples TRBV2 to TRBJ1-4; TRBD1 agrees at 8 bases. CDR1 and CDR2 from the germline V gene are SNHLY and FYNNEI. J gave up 7 bases and V 7 bases, and 11 bases lay outside the gene matches. The CDR3 is made up of 15 amino acids. The CDR3: CASKGGTGGVEKLFF. The CDR3, as DNA: TGTGCCAGCAAGGGGGGGACAGGAGGGGTTGAAAAACTGTTTTTT.

The chain employs TRBV7-2 and TRBJ2-7; D remains unclear. The CDR3 has 12 residues. In germline, CDR1 is SGHTA, CDR2 FQGNSA. The V end lost 5 bases, the J end lost 7 bases, and 12 bases lay between the germline ends. The CDR3 is CASSPPPTEQYF. The CDR3 DNA reads TGTGCCAGCAGCCCACCCCCTACGGAGCAGTACTTC.

The V and J genes are TRBV6-1 and TRBJ1-4; D is uncertain. The CDR3 sequence is 15 residues long. V was shortened by 4 bases and J by 2 bases, with 11 bases between the two germline ends. Germline lookup yields CDR1 MNHNS and CDR2 SASEGT. The CDR3 reads CASSAGSGTNEKLFF. The CDR3 DNA reads as TGTGCCAGCAGTGCGGGATCTGGCACTAATGAAAAACTGTTTTTT.

This clone was found once. The chain combines TRBV4-3 with TRBJ2-5; D unclear. V dropped 0 bases and J dropped 3 bases, with 8 bases sitting between them. CDR1 and CDR2 from the germline V gene are LGHNA and YSLEER. There are 14 residues in the CDR3. Here the CDR3 reads CASSQDARKETQYF. As DNA, the CDR3 is TGCGCCAGCAGCCAAGATGCGCGAAAAGAGACCCAGTACTTC.

The chain recombines TRBV6-5 with TRBJ1-2, with 7 bases lining up with TRBD1. V shed 2 bases and J 5 bases; nucleotides not matched to a gene: 5. The CDR3 runs 14 residues. Germline-derived CDR1 and CDR2 are MNHEY and SVGAGI. CDR3 coding DNA: TGTGCCAGCAGTTACGTCAGGGGGGAGTATGGCTACACCTTC. Encoded protein: CASSYVRGEYGYTF.

The chain recombines TRBV2 with TRBJ1-2; 9 positions match TRBD1. CDR1 and CDR2 from the germline V gene are SNHLY and FYNNEI. The CDR3 length is 15 residues. V gave up 5 bases and J gave up 3 bases; unmatched junction bases: 7. CDR3 DNA: TGTGCCAGCAGTCCTGGGACAGGGACCGACTATGGCTACACCTTC. It codes for CASSPGTGTDYGYTF.

CDR3 DNA: TGTGCCAGCCGGGCCCCGTGGCAGGGAATCTCACCCCTCCACTTT. Translation: CASRAPWQGISPLHF. The J gene is TRBJ1-6, the V gene TRBV2; TRBD1 might be the D (5 bases). The length of the CDR3 is 15 residues. Trimming took 8 bases from V and 10 from J, leaving 21 bases between them. Per germline, CDR1 SNHLY and CDR2 FYNNEI. Looking up the rest from reference TRBV2 and TRBJ1-6 gives the full variable domain: EPEVTQTPSHQVTQMGQEVILRCVPISNHLYFYWYRQILGQKVEFLVSFYNNEISEKSEIFDDQFSVERPDGSNFTLKIRSTKLEDSAMYFCASRAPWQGISPLHFGNGTRLTVT.

The rearrangement links TRBV28 to TRBJ1-1, with unresolved D. The V gene lost 4 bases and the J gene lost 3 bases, with 9 bases spanning the gap. The CDR3 spans 13 residues. The germline V gene encodes CDR1 MDHEN and CDR2 SYDVKM. Written as DNA, the CDR3 is TGTGCCAGCAGTTCTAGGGCGGACACTGAAGCTTTCTTT. As protein: CASSSRADTEAFF. The entire variable domain, with the rest obtained from reference TRBV28 and TRBJ1-1, is as follows: DVKVTQSSRYLVKRTGEKVFLECVQDMDHENMFWYRQDPGLGLRLIYFSYDVKMKEKGDIPEGYSVSREKKERFSLILESASTNQTSMYLCASSSRADTEAFFGQGTRLTVV.

The V and J genes are TRBV2 and TRBJ2-7; D ambiguous. Germline CDR1 reads SNHLY; CDR2 reads FYNNEI. The length of the CDR3 is 11 residues. V was cut by 9 bases and J by 6 bases, with 12 bases left in between. The CDR3 loop is CASTGGVEQYF. The DNA of the CDR3 is TGTGCCAGTACCGGTGGGGTCGAGCAGTACTTC.

This rearrangement joins TRBV4-2 to TRBJ2-1; tentatively, D is TRBD1 (5 bases). The V end was cut by 4 bases, the J end by 0 bases, with 10 bases between. CDR3 length: 15 residues. The germline gives CDR1 LGHNA, CDR2 YNFKEQ. The DNA of the CDR3 is TGTGCCAGCAGCCGGATAGACAGCTCCTACAATGAGCAGTTCTTC. Protein: CASSRIDSSYNEQFF.